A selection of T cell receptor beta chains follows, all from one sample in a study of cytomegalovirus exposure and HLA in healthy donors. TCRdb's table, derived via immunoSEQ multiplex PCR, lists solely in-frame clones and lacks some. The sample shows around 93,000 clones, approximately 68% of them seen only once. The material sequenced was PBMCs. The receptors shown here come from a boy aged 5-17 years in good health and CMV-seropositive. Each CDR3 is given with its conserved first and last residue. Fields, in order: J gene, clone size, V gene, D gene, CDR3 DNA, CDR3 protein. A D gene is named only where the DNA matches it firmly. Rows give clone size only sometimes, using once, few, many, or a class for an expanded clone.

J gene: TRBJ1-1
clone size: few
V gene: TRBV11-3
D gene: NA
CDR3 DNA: TGTGCCAGCAGCTCGGACAGTAACACTGAAGCTTTCTTT
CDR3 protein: CASSSDSNTEAFF

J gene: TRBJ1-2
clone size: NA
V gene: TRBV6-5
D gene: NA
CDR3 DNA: TGTGCCAGCAGTTACTCGGGGGGGTTGGACGGCTACACCTTC
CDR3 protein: CASSYSGGLDGYTF

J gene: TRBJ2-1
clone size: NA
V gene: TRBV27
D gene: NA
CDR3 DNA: TGTGCCAGCAGTATACAGGGAAATGAGCAGTTCTTC
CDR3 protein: CASSIQGNEQFF

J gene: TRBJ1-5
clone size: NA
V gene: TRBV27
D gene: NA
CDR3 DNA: TGTGCCAGCACCGACCGGGGGATTCCTAATCAGCCCCAGCATTTT
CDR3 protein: CASTDRGIPNQPQHF

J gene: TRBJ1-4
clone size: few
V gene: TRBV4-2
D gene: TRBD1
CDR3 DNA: TGTGCCAGCAGCCAGGGACAGGGAAATGAAAAACTGTTTTTT
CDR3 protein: CASSQGQGNEKLFF

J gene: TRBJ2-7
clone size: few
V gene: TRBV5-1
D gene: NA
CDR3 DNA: TGCGCCAGCAGCTTGGCAGCGGTTACCTACGAGCAGTACTTC
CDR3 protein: CASSLAAVTYEQYF

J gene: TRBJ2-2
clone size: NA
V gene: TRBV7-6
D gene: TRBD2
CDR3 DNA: TGTGCCAGCGACGCGGGAGAGGCCGGGGAGCTGTTTTTT
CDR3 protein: CASDAGEAGELFF

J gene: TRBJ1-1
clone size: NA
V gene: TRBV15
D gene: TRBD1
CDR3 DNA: TGTGCCACCAGCAGAGATCGGAGGGGGCTTACTGAAGCTTTCTTT
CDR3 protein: CATSRDRRGLTEAFF

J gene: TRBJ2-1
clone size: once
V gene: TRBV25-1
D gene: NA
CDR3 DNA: TGTGCCAGCAGTACGACAGTGGGCTACAATGAGCAGTTCTTC
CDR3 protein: CASSTTVGYNEQFF

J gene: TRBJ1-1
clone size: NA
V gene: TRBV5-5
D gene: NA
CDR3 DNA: TGTGCCAGCAGCTTGGCAGGGCTTGAAGCTTTCTTT
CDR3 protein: CASSLAGLEAFF

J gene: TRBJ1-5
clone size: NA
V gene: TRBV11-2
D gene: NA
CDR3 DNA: TGTGCCAGCAGCCTGGAGGGACGGATCAATCAGCCCCAGCATTTT
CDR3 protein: CASSLEGRINQPQHF

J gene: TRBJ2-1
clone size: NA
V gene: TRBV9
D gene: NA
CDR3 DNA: TGTGCCAGCAAGGAGCATGAGCAGTTCTTC
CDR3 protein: CASKEHEQFF

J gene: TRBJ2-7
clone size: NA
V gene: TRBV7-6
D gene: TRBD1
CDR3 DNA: TGTGCCAGCACCAAAGGGCCTGAGACAGGGCTTTTTTCCTACGAGCAGTACTTC
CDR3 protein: CASTKGPETGLFSYEQYF

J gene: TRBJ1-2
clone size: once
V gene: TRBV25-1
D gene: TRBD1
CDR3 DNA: TGTGCCAGCCATGGATTGACAGGGGGCGGTGGCTACACCTTC
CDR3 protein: CASHGLTGGGGYTF

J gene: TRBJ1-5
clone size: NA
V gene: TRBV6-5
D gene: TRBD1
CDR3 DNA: TGTGCCAGCAGTTCCGCGACAGGGCTCAACAATCAGCCCCAGCATTTT
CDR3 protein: CASSSATGLNNQPQHF

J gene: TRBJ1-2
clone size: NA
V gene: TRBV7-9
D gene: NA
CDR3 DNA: TGTGCCAGCAGCTTAGGATTGGCGGGTATGAGCTACACCTTC
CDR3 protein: CASSLGLAGMSYTF

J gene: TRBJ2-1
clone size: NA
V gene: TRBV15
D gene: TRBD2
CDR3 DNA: TGTGCCACCAGCAGAGAATCTCCCGGGACTACCTACAATGAGCAGTTCTTC
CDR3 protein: CATSRESPGTTYNEQFF

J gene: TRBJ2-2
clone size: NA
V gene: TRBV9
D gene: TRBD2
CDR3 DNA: TGTGCCAGCAGCCCCGGACTAGCGGGAGGAACTACCGGGGAGCTGTTTTTT
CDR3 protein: CASSPGLAGGTTGELFF

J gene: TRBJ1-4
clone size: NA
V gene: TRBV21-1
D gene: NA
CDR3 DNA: TGTGCCAGCAGCATTGGAGGAGACAATGAAAAACTGTTTTTT
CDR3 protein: CASSIGGDNEKLFF

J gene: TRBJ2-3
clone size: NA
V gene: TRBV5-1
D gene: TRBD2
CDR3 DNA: TGCGCCAGCAGCTTGCAAGCGGGGGGGCTTTCAGATACGCAGTATTTT
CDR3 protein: CASSLQAGGLSDTQYF

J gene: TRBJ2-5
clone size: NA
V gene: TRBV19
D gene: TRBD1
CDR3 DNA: TGTGCCAGTAGGGGGACAGGTTTGGGTGAGACCCAGTACTTC
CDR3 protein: CASRGTGLGETQYF

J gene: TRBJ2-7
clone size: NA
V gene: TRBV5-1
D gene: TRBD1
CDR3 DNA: TGCGCCAGCAGCCTGACAGGGAGAACGGACGAGCAGTACTTC
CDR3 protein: CASSLTGRTDEQYF

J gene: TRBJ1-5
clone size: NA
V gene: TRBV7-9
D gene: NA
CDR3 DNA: TGTGCCAGCAGCTGGGAACCTCGCTCCGGGAGAGGCAATCAGCCCCAGCATTTT
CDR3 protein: CASSWEPRSGRGNQPQHF

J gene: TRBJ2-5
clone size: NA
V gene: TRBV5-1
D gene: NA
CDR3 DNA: TGCGCCAGCGGGAGTTGGGAGACCCAGTACTTC
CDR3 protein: CASGSWETQYF

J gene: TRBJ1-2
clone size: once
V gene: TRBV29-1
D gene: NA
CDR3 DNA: TGCAGCGCTGGCGGCCAGGGTTATGGCTACACCTTC
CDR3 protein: CSAGGQGYGYTF

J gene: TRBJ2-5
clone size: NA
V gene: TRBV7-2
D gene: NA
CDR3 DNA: TGTGCCAGCAGCTTTAACAGGGCAGGGGAGACCCAGTACTTC
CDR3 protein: CASSFNRAGETQYF

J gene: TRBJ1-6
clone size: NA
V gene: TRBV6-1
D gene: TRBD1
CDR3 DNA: TGTGCCAGCAGTGAACTAGGACAGGGTTTCACCTATAATTCACCCCTCAACTTT
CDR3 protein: CASSELGQGFTYNSPLNF

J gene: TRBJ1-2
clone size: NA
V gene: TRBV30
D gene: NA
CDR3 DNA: TGTGCCTGGAGGGGAGGGGTATCAGGGAACTATGGCTACACCTTC
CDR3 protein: CAWRGGVSGNYGYTF

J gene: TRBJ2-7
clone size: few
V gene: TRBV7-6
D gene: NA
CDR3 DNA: TGTGCCAGCAGCTTACAGGCGTTCTCCTACGAGCAGTACTTC
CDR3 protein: CASSLQAFSYEQYF

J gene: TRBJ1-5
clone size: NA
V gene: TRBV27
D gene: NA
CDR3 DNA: TGTGCCAGCAGCTCCCTCGCCGGGGTGGGTCAGCCCCAGCATTTT
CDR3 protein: CASSSLAGVGQPQHF

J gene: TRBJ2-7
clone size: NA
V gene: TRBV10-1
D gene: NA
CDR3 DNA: TGCGCCAGCAGTGTCGGGGGAGTCGGGTACGAGCAGTACTTC
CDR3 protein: CASSVGGVGYEQYF

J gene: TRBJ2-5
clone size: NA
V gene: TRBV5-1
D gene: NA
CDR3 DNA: TGCGCCAGCAGCTTAACTAGCTCCGGGGTGGCCCAGTACTTC
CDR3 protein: CASSLTSSGVAQYF

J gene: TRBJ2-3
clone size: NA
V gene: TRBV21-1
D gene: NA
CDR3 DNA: TGTGCCACCTGGTCCCGGACTAGCATTCCGTACACAGATACGCAGTATTTT
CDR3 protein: CATWSRTSIPYTDTQYF

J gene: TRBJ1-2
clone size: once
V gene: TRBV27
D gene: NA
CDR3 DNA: TGTGCCAGCAGTTCAAATGGAGGGCCTGGCTACACCTTC
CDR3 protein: CASSSNGGPGYTF

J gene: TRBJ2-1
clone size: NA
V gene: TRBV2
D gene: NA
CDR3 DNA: TGTGCCGCGTTCGACAGGTTTTCCTACAATGAGCAGTTCTTC
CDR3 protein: CAAFDRFSYNEQFF

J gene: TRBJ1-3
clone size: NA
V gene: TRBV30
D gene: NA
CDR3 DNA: TGTGCCTGGAGTGTTGGGGGCATTGACTCTGGAAACACCATATATTTT
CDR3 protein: CAWSVGGIDSGNTIYF

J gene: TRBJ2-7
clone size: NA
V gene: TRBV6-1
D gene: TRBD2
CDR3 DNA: TGTGCCAGCAGAGCCGGGACTAGCATCGAGCAGTACTTC
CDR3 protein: CASRAGTSIEQYF

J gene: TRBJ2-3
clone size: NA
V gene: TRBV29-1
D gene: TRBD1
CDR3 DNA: TGCAGCGTTGAAGATGCGGGACAGGGGGTAGATACGCAGTATTTT
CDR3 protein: CSVEDAGQGVDTQYF

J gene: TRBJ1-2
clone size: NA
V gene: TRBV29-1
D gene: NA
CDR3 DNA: TGCAGCGTCAGGTCGACACAAAATTATGGCTACACCTTC
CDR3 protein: CSVRSTQNYGYTF

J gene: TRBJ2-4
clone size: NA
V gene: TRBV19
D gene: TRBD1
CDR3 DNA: TGTGCCAGTAGTATACCGGGACAGGGCGTTGAAGCCAAAAACATTCAGTACTTC
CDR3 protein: CASSIPGQGVEAKNIQYF

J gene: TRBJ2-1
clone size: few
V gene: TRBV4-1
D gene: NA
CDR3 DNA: TGCGCCAGCAGCCAACGGGTTTTGACGGACAATGAGCAGTTCTTC
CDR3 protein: CASSQRVLTDNEQFF

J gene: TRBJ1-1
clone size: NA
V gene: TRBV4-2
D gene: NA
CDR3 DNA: TGTGCCAGCAGCCAAGAAATCGCCGTAGCCACTGAAGCTTTCTTT
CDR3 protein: CASSQEIAVATEAFF

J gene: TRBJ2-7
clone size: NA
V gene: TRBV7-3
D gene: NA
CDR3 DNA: TGTGCCAGCAGCCAGGGGCCCCCCTACGAGCAGTACTTC
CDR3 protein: CASSQGPPYEQYF

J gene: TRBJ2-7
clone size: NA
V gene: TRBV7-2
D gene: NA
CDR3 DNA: TGTGCCAGCAGCTCTGCGGCGGGTTCCTACGAGCAGTACTTC
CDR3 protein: CASSSAAGSYEQYF

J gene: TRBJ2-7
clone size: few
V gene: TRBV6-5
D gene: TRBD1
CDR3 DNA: TGTGCCAGCAGTTACTCCAGGGGATGGACAGGAGGTGCGCAGTACTTC
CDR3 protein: CASSYSRGWTGGAQYF

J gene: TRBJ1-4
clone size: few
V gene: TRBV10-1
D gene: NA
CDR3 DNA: TGCGCCAGCCATCTAGGACTCCGAGGTTCTGAAAAACTGTTTTTT
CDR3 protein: CASHLGLRGSEKLFF

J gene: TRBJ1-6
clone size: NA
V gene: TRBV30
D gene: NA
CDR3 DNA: TGTGCCTGGAGTGTACGGACAGATAATTCACCCCTCCACTTT
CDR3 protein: CAWSVRTDNSPLHF

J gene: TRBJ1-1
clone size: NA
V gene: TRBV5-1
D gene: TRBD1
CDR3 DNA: TGCGCCAGCAGCTCTGGACAGGGTGAAGCTTTCTTT
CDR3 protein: CASSSGQGEAFF

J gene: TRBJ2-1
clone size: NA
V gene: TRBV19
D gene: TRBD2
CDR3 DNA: TGTGCCAGTAGTATTTTTAATAGCGGGTTCAATGAGCAGTTCTTC
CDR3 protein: CASSIFNSGFNEQFF

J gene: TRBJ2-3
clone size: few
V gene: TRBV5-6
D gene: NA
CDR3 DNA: TGTGCCAGCAGCATCGGGGGCACAGATACGCAGTATTTT
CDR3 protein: CASSIGGTDTQYF

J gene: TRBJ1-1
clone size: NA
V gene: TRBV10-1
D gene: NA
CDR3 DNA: TGCGCCAGCAGTGCGGGGACTGAAGCTTTCTTT
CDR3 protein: CASSAGTEAFF

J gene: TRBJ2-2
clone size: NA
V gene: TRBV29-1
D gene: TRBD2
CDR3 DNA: TGCAGCGTTGAAGATCAAGGAGGACTAGAGTCCGGGGAGCTGTTTTTT
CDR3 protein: CSVEDQGGLESGELFF

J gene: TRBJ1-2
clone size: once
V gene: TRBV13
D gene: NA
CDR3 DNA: TGTGCCAGCAGCTTAGGACAGTACTATGGCTACACCTTC
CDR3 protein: CASSLGQYYGYTF

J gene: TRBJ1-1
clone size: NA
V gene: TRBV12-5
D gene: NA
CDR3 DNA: TGTGCTAGTGGTTCCCGCGGGGGATTCATGAACACTGAAGCTTTCTTT
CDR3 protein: CASGSRGGFMNTEAFF

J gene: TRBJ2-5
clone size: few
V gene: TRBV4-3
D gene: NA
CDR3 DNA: TGCGCCAGCAGCCACCTCTCAGGAGAGACCCAGTACTTC
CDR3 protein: CASSHLSGETQYF

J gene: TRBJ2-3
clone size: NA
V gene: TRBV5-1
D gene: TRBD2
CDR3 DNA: TGCGCCAGCAGCTCAAGACTAGCGGGAGGAATAGATACGCAGTATTTT
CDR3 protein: CASSSRLAGGIDTQYF

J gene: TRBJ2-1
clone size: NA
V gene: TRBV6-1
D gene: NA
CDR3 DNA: TGTGCCAGCAGTCCAGTTTACAATGAGCAGTTCTTC
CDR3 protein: CASSPVYNEQFF